This TCR beta chain was observed in a study of shared clonotypes between healthy human individuals. At the level of the study: A few men and two women, aged 18 to 49, were donors. Study-wide results and caveats: Roughly 5% of naive CD4 clonotypes were shared across several donors.

The CDR3 consists of 20 residues. The germline V gene has CDR1 SGHRS and CDR2 YFSETQ. J lost 0 bases, V lost 4 bases, and 17 bases had no gene match. Donors had no recently reported acute infections or vaccinations and were HIV-negative. Only Caucasian adults living in Nashville, Tennessee made up the donor group. Clones were read by immunoSEQ multiplex PCR, and TCRdb kept only the in-frame ones, dropping some. There are under 2.5 million clones in the sample; around 93% occur only once, and around 0.35% lies in the top ten. Details on this clone: The antigen remains unidentified.

The source is a man aged 18 to 35 in good health. Some clones in this sample may be carry-over from other donors' samples. The genes are TRBV5-1 and TRBJ2-1; 9 bases fit TRBD2. Sequencing was carried out using naive CD4+ T cells from PBMCs. Specified subset: CD45RA+ positively selected. The CDR3 here is CASSGWPGLAGLSSYNEQFF. Written as DNA, the CDR3 is TGCGCCAGCAGCGGATGGCCGGGACTAGCTGGCCTGAGCTCCTACAATGAGCAGTTCTTC.